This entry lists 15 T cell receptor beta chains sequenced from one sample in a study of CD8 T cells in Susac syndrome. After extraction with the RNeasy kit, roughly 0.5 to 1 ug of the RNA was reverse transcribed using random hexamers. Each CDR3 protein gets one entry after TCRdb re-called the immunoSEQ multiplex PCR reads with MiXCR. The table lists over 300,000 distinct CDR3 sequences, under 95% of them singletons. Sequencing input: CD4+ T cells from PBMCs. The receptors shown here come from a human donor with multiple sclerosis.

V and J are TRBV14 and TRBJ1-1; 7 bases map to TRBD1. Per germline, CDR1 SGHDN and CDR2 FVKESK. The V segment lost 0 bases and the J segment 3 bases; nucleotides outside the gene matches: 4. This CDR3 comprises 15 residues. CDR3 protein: CASSQEDRDDTEAFF. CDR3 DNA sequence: TGTGCCAGCAGCCAAGAAGACAGGGACGACACTGAAGCTTTCTTT.

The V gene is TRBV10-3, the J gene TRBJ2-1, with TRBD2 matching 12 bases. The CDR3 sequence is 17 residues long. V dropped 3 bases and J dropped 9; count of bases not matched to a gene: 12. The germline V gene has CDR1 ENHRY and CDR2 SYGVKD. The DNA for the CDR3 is TGTGCCATCAGTGACTCTCCACTAGCGGGGGGCCCGGGTGAGCAGTTCTTC. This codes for CAISDSPLAGGPGEQFF.

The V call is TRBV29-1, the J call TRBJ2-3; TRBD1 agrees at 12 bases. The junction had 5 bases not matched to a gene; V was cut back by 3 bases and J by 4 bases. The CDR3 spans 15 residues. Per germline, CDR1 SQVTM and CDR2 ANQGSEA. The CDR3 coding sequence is TGCAGCGTTGAGGGGGGACAGGGGGCCCCAGATACGCAGTATTTT. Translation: CSVEGGQGAPDTQYF.

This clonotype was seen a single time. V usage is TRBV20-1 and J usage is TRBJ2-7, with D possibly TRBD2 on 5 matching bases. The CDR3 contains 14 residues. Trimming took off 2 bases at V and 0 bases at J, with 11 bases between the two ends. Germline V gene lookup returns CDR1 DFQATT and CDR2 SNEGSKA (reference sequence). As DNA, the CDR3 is TGCAGTGCTAGATCACCGGGAAGCTCCTACGAGCAGTACTTC. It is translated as CSARSPGSSYEQYF.

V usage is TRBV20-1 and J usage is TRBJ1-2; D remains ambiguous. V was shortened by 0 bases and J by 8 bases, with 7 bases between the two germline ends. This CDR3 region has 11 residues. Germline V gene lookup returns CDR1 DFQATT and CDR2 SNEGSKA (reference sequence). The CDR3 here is CSARDLRGYTF. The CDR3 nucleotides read TGCAGTGCTAGAGATTTGAGGGGCTACACCTTC.

DNA of the CDR3: TGTGCCAGCAGCCCTTCGACAGCAGCCACCGGGGAGCTGTTTTTT. Residues: CASSPSTAATGELFF. The chain recombines TRBV9 with TRBJ2-2; perhaps TRBD1 as D (5 bases). CDR1 is SGDLS, CDR2 YYNGEE, per germline. The CDR3 has 15 residues. The V and J ends lost 4 bases and 4 bases respectively, with 14 bases between them.

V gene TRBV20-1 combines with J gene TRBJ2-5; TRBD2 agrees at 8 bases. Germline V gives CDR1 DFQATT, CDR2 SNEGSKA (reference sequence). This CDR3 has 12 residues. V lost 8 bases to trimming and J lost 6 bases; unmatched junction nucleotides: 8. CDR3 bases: TGCAGTCGATCTGGCGGGGGGCAGACCCAGTACTTC. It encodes CSRSGGGQTQYF.

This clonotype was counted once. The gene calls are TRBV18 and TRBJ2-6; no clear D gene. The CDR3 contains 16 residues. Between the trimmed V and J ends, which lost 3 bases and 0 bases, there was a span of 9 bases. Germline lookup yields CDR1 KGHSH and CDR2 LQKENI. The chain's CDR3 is CASSPGGPSGANVLTF. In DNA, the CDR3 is TGTGCCAGCTCACCCGGCGGTCCCTCTGGGGCCAACGTCCTGACTTTC.

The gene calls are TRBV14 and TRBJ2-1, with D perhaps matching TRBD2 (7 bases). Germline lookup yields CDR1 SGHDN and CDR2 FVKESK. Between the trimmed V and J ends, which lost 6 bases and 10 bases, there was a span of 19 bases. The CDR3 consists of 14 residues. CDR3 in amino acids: CASRERGRGAEQFF. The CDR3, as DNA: TGTGCCAGCAGGGAAAGGGGGAGGGGCGCCGAGCAGTTCTTC.

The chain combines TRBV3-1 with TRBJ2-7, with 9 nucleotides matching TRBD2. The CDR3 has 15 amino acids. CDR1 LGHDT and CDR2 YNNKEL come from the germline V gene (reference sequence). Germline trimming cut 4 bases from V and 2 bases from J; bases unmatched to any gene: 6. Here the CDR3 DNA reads TGTGCCAGCAGCCTGAAGGGCGGGGGGGCCTACGAGCAGTACTTC. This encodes CASSLKGGGAYEQYF.

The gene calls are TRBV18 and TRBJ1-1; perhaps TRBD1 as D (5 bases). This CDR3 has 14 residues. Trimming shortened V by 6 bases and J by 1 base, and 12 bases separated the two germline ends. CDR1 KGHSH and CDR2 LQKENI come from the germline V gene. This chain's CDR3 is CASSPNGGNTEAFF. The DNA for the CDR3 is TGTGCCAGCTCGCCAAACGGGGGGAACACTGAAGCTTTCTTT.

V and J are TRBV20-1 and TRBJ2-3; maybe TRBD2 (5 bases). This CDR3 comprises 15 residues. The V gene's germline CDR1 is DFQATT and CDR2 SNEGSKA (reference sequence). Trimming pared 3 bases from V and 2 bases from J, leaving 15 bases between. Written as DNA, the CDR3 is TGCAGTGCTAGTCTAGCCTACACCCCCACAGATACGCAGTATTTT. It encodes CSASLAYTPTDTQYF.

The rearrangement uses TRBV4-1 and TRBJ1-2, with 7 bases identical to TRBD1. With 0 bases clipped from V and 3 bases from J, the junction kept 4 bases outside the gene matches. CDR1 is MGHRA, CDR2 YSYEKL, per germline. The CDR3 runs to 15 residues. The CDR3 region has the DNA TGCGCCAGCAGCCAAGATTACAGGGGAGACTATGGCTACACCTTC. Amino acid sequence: CASSQDYRGDYGYTF.

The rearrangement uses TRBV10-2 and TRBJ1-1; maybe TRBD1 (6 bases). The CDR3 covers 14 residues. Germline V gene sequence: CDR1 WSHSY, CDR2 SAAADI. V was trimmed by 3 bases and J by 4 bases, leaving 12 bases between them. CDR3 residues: CASSEPTGVTEAFF. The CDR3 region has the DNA TGCGCCAGCAGTGAACCGACAGGAGTCACTGAAGCTTTCTTT.

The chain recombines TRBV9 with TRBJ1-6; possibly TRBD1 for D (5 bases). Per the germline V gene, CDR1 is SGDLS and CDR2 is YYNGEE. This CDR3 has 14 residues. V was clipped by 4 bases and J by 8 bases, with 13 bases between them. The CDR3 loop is CASSLGQGDSPLHF. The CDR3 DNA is TGTGCCAGCAGCCTTGGGCAGGGTGATTCACCCCTCCACTTT.